The rows below give T cell receptor beta chains drawn from one sample of a study of blood T cell repertoires in COVID-19. Sequenced by immunoSEQ multiplex PCR; TCRdb stores in-frame clones only, minus some. The sample has roughly 380,000 clones, roughly 86% seen once. Sequenced input: peripheral blood. The source is a human donor with acute or convalescent COVID-19. The donor label of this sample is uncertain. CDR3s include the opening cysteine and the closing phenylalanine or tryptophan. The D gene is left open where the match is weak. Expanded clones are given a class, and other clones once, few, many or no size at all.

>-|-|TRBV19|TRBJ1-6
TGTGCCAGGGGAGCCTCACCCCTCCACTTT
CARGASPLHF
>-|-|TRBV30|TRBJ1-4
TGTGCCTGCATCCCGGGATGGGGGGCTAATGAAAAACTGTTTTTT
CACIPGWGANEKLFF
>-|TRBD1|TRBV5-1|TRBJ2-5
TGCGCCAGCAGACCCAGGACAGGGAGTGAAGAGACCCAGTACTTC
CASRPRTGSEETQYF
>-|TRBD1|TRBV6-5|TRBJ1-2
TGTGCCAGCAGTTACTCGCAGGGGGCAAACTATGGCTACACCTTC
CASSYSQGANYGYTF
>-|-|TRBV7-9|TRBJ1-1
TGTGCTCTCCGGGGGGGCACTGAAGCTTTCTTT
CALRGGTEAFF
>-|-|TRBV5-1|TRBJ1-4
TGCGCCAGCAGCTTGGGGTCACGAGGGAGTGAAAAACTGTTTTTT
CASSLGSRGSEKLFF
>-|-|TRBV6-2/TRBV6-3|TRBJ1-4
TGTGCCAGCAGTTACCGGGGGTTTCGTAATGAAAAACTGTTTTTT
CASSYRGFRNEKLFF
>-|-|TRBV9|TRBJ1-6
TGTGCCAGCAGCCCAGCCTACGGGTACAATTCACCCCTCCACTTT
CASSPAYGYNSPLHF
>-|TRBD1|TRBV18|TRBJ2-1
TGTGCCAGCTCACCAACCCCAGGGGGCTATTTTGAGCAGTTCTTC
CASSPTPGGYFEQFF
>-|-|TRBV21-1|TRBJ1-6
TGTGCCAGCAGCCCTAGGGGGGGGGACAAGCATAATTCACCCCTCCACTTT
CASSPRGGDKHNSPLHF
>-|-|TRBV12-3/TRBV12-4|TRBJ1-5
TGTGCCAGCAGGATATGGGAGCAGCCCCAGCATTTT
CASRIWEQPQHF
>-|-|TRBV28|TRBJ1-1
TGTGCCAGCAGCCTTCGGGGGGGTGCCAACACTGAAGCTTTCTTT
CASSLRGGANTEAFF
>once|-|TRBV11-2|TRBJ2-2
TGTGCCAGCAGCCCCTGGACAGCCGGGGAGCTGTTTTTT
CASSPWTAGELFF
>-|-|TRBV28|TRBJ1-4
TGTGCCAGCAGTCCCGGCTCAACTAGGAGGAAAGAAAAACTGTTTTTT
CASSPGSTRRKEKLFF
>-|-|TRBV19|TRBJ2-3
TGTGCCAGTAAAGACCGGGGGTATTCAGATACGCAGTATTTT
CASKDRGYSDTQYF
>-|TRBD1|TRBV3-1/TRBV3-2|TRBJ1-2
TGTGCCAGCAGTCGGACAGGGAAAGGCTACACCTTC
CASSRTGKGYTF
>few|-|TRBV21-1|TRBJ1-2
TGTGCCAGCAGCACAACGCCCAGGAACGCGCGTGGTGGCTACACCTTC
CASSTTPRNARGGYTF
>-|TRBD2|TRBV28|TRBJ2-1
TGTGCCAGCAGTGCACCCCCGGGGACTAGCGGGGGGTGGTATGAGCAGTTCTTC
CASSAPPGTSGGWYEQFF
>-|TRBD1|TRBV5-6|TRBJ1-1
TGTGCCAGCAGCAACAGGGTGGGCCTGAGAGGGGGCGCATTTAAAGCTTTCTTT
CASSNRVGLRGGAFKAFF
>-|-|TRBV10-2|TRBJ1-2
TGCGCCAGCAGCCATCAGGGTAACTATGGCTACACCTTC
CASSHQGNYGYTF
>few|TRBD1|TRBV28|TRBJ1-5
TGTGCCAGCAGTTTGCAGGGGGCCTTATTAACGAGCAATCAGCCCCAGCATTTT
CASSLQGALLTSNQPQHF
>-|-|TRBV5-4|TRBJ2-7
TGTGCCAGCAAGATTCAGGGAATTCACGAGCAGTACTTC
CASKIQGIHEQYF
>-|-|TRBV2|TRBJ1-2
TGTGCCAGCATGGGCAGCGGCCCTCTTGGCTACACCTTC
CASMGSGPLGYTF
>once|-|TRBV6-1|TRBJ1-5
TGTGCCAGCAGTGATTGGGCGTTGTATAGCAATCAGCCCCAGCATTTT
CASSDWALYSNQPQHF
>-|TRBD1|TRBV6-5|TRBJ1-3
TGTGCCACGTCAACAGGGGACTCTGGAAACACCATATATTTT
CATSTGDSGNTIYF
>-|-|TRBV18|TRBJ1-1
TGTGCCAGCTCACCGTCCTTCACTGAAGCTTTCTTT
CASSPSFTEAFF
>-|-|TRBV30|TRBJ1-2
TGTGCCTGGAGTGGAGATAACTATGGCTACACCTTC
CAWSGDNYGYTF
>-|-|TRBV6-6|TRBJ1-6
TGTGCCAGCAGTGTACAGGGATGGGGCGGTTCACCCCTCCACTTT
CASSVQGWGGSPLHF
>-|TRBD1|TRBV11-2|TRBJ1-6
TGTGCCAGCAGCCCACCAGGGGGTAGTAATTCACCCCTCCACTTT
CASSPPGGSNSPLHF
>-|TRBD1|TRBV5-3|TRBJ2-2
TGTGCCAGAAGCTCTGGACAGGGGGCGCGCACGAACACCGGGGAGCTGTTTTTT
CARSSGQGARTNTGELFF
>-|-|TRBV30|TRBJ2-7
TGTGCCTGGAGCCAGAACTACGAGCAGTACTTC
CAWSQNYEQYF
>-|TRBD1|TRBV5-6|TRBJ2-3
TGTGCCAGCAGCTGGACCGGGACAGTCACAGATACGCAGTATTTT
CASSWTGTVTDTQYF
>-|-|TRBV2|TRBJ2-3
TGTGCCAGCAGTGATCTCGGTTTAGCGATCCGCACAGATACGCAGTATTTT
CASSDLGLAIRTDTQYF
>-|TRBD1|TRBV19|TRBJ1-1
TGTGCCAGTAGAGACAGGGGCAGTGGGGGCACTGAAGCTTTCTTT
CASRDRGSGGTEAFF
>-|-|TRBV3-1/TRBV3-2|TRBJ1-2
TGTGCCAGCAGCCCCGACAGGAATCGGGGCTACACCTTC
CASSPDRNRGYTF
>-|TRBD1|TRBV6-6|TRBJ1-2
TGTGCCAGCAGCCCGGGACAGGGAGGCGGCTACACCTTC
CASSPGQGGGYTF
>few|-|TRBV6-2/TRBV6-3|TRBJ1-5
TGTGCCAGCAGTTACCGATTGGGCCCAAATCAGCCCCAGCATTTT
CASSYRLGPNQPQHF
>-|-|TRBV5-1|TRBJ2-5
TGCGCCAGCAGCTTCAGCGTGGAAGAGACCCAGTACTTC
CASSFSVEETQYF
>-|-|TRBV28|TRBJ1-2
TGTGCCAGCAGTTTCCCTGACAGGCACTATGGCTACACCTTC
CASSFPDRHYGYTF
>-|TRBD2|TRBV6-1|TRBJ2-3
TGTGCCAGCAGTGAAGCCCTTAGCGGGAGTTATACAGATACGCAGTATTTT
CASSEALSGSYTDTQYF
>-|TRBD2|TRBV5-1|TRBJ2-7
TGCGCCAGCAGCCAACTAGCGGCTAGCTCCTACGAGCAGTACTTC
CASSQLAASSYEQYF
>-|TRBD2|TRBV7-9|TRBJ2-1
TGTGCCAGCAGCTCGGGACTAGCGGGAAGGAGGGCGGATGAGCAGTTCTTC
CASSSGLAGRRADEQFF
>-|-|TRBV18|TRBJ1-1
TGTGCCAGCTCAGAGGACAGCCTTGCCGGTGAAGCTTTCTTT
CASSEDSLAGEAFF
>-|-|TRBV18|TRBJ1-5
TGTGCCAGCTCACCGGGGCTCATGGGGGGTCAGCCCCAGCATTTT
CASSPGLMGGQPQHF
>-|-|TRBV18|TRBJ1-1
TGTGCCAGCTCAACCAGGTCCAGGGGGAACACTGAAGCTTTCTTT
CASSTRSRGNTEAFF
>-|TRBD1|TRBV19|TRBJ1-1
TGTGCCAGTAGTACCCGGACAGGACGGGGTAAAATGAACACTGAAGCTTTCTTT
CASSTRTGRGKMNTEAFF
>-|TRBD1|TRBV18|TRBJ2-3
TGTGCCAGCTCACCGGGACAGGGGGACACAGATACGCAGTATTTT
CASSPGQGDTDTQYF
>-|TRBD1|TRBV6-5|TRBJ1-6
TGTGCCAGCAGCGCGGGACAGGGGGTTTCACCCCTCCACTTT
CASSAGQGVSPLHF
>-|-|TRBV12-3/TRBV12-4|TRBJ1-2
TGTGCCAGCAGACCCGGGACATCTGGCTACACCTTC
CASRPGTSGYTF
>-|TRBD1|TRBV27|TRBJ2-1
TGTGCCAGCAGTATTTCGGGACAGTTGGCCGGGCAGTTCTTC
CASSISGQLAGQFF
>-|TRBD1|TRBV6-6|TRBJ1-1
TGTGCCAGCAGTCTTACCTCAGGGGGCAGGGGGAACACTGAAGCTTTCTTT
CASSLTSGGRGNTEAFF
>-|-|TRBV5-1|TRBJ1-1
TGCGCCAGCAGCTTAGGACGGGGTGGATTCGGGGACACTGAAGCTTTCTTT
CASSLGRGGFGDTEAFF
>-|TRBD1|TRBV5-8|TRBJ2-7
TGTGCCAGCAGCGAAGGACAGGACCTCTACGAGCAGTACTTC
CASSEGQDLYEQYF
>-|-|TRBV4-1|TRBJ1-2
TGCGCCAGCGGTCCCCACGGAGGTTACTATGGCTACACCTTC
CASGPHGGYYGYTF
>-|TRBD1|TRBV15|TRBJ2-2
TGTGCCACCAGCAGAGACAGGGGGCGTTCCGGGGAGCTGTTTTTT
CATSRDRGRSGELFF